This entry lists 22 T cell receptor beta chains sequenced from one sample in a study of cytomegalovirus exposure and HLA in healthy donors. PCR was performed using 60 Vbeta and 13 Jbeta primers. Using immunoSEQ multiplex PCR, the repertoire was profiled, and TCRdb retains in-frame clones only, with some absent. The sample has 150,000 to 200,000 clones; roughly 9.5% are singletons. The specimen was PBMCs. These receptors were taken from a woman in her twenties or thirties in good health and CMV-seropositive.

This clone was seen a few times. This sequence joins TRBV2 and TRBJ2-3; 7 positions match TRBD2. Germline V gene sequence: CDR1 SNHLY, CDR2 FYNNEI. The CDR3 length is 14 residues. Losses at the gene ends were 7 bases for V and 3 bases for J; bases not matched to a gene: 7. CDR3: CASTGLGWTDTQYF. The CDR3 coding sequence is TGTGCCAGCACCGGACTAGGGTGGACAGATACGCAGTATTTT.

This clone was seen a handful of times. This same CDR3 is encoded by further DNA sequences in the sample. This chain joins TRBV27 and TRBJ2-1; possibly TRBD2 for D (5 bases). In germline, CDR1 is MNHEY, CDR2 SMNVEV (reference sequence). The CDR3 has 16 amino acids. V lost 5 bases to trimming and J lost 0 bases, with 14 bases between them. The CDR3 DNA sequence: TGTGCCAGCAGTAGGAGCGGTCAAATCTCCTACAATGAGCAGTTCTTC. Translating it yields CASSRSGQISYNEQFF.

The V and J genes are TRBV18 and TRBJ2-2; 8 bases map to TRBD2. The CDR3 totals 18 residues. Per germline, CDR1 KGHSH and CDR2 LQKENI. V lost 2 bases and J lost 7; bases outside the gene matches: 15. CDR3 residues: CASSPLGGGSGNLGELFF. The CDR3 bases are TGTGCCAGCTCACCATTGGGCGGCGGTAGCGGGAACCTCGGGGAGCTGTTTTTT.

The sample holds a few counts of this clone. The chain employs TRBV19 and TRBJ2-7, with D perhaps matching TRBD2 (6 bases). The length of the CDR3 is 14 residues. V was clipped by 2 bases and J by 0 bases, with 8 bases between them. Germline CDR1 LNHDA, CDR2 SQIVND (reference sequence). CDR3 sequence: CASSIRRDSYEQYF. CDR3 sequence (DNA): TGTGCCAGTAGTATAAGGCGGGACTCCTACGAGCAGTACTTC.

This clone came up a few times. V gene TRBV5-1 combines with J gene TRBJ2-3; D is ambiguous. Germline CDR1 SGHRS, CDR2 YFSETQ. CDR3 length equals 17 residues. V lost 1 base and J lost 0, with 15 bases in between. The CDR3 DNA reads TGCGCCAGCAGCTTGTGGCCCCTGGGTAGCAGCACAGATACGCAGTATTTT. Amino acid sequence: CASSLWPLGSSTDTQYF.

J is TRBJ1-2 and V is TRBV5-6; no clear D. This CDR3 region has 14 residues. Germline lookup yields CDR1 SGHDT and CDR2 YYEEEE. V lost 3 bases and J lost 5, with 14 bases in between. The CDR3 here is CASSSGLLPYGYTF. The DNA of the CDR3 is TGTGCCAGCAGCTCAGGACTTTTGCCTTATGGCTACACCTTC.

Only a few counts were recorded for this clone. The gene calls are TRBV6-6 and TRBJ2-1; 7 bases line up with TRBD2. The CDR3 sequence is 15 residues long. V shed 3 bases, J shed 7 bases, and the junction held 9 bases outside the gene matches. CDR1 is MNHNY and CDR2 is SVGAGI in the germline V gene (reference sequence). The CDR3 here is CASSYPSGGQNEQFF. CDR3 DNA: TGTGCCAGCAGTTATCCTAGCGGCGGGCAAAATGAGCAGTTCTTC.

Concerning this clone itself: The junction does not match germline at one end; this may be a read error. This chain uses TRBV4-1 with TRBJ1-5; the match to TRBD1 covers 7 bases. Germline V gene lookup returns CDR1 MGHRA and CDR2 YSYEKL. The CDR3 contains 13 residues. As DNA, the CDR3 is TGCGCCAGCAGCTGGGACAGCAATCAGCCCCGGCATTTT. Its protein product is CASSWDSNQPRHF.

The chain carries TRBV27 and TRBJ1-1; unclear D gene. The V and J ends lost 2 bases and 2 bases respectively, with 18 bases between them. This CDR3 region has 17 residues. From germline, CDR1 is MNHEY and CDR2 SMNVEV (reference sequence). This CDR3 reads CASSLNLPRSANTEAFF. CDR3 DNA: TGTGCCAGCAGTTTAAATCTCCCTAGGTCAGCTAACACTGAAGCTTTCTTT.

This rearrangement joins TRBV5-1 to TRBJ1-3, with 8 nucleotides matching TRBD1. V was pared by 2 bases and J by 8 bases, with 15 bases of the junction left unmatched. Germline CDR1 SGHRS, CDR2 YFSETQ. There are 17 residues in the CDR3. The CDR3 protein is CASSFSPTDREGYTIYF. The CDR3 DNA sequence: TGCGCCAGCAGCTTCTCACCGACGGACAGGGAGGGTTACACCATATATTTT.

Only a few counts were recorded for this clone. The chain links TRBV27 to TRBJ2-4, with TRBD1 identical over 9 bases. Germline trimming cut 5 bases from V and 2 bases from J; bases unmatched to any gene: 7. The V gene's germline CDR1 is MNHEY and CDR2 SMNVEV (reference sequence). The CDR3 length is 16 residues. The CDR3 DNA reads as TGTGCCAGCAGTCCGGGACAGGGTTTGACCAAAAACATTCAGTACTTC. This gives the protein CASSPGQGLTKNIQYF.

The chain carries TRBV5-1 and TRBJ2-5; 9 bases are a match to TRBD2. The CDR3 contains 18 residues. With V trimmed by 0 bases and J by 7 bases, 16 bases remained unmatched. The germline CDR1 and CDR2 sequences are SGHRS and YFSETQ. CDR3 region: CASSLGRRGSGRRGTQYF. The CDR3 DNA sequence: TGCGCCAGCAGCTTGGGGCGGAGGGGGAGCGGGAGGAGAGGGACCCAGTACTTC.

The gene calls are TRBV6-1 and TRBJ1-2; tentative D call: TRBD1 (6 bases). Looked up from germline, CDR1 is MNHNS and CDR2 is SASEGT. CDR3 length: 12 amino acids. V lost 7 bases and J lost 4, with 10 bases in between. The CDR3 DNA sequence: TGTGCCAGCAAGGGGGTTCCCTATGGCTACACCTTC. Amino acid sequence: CASKGVPYGYTF.

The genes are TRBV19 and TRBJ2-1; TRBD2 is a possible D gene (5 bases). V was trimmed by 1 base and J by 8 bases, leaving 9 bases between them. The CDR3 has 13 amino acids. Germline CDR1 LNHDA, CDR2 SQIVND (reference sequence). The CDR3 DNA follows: TGTGCCAGTAGTATAGTCAGCGGCGATGAGCAGTTCTTC. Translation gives CASSIVSGDEQFF.

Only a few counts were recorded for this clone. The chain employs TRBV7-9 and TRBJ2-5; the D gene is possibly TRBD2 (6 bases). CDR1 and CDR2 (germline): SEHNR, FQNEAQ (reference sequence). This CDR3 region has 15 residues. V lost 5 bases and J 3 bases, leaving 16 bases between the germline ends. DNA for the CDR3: TGTGCCAGCAGCCTAAAGCGATTAGCGGAAGAGACCCAGTACTTC. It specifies CASSLKRLAEETQYF.

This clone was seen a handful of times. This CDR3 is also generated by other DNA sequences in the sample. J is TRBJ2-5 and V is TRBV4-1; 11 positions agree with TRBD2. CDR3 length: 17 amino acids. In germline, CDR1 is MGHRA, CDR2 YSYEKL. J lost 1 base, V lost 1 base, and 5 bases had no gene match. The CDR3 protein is CASSQGGLAGAQETQYF. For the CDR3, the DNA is TGCGCCAGCAGCCAAGGAGGACTAGCGGGCGCCCAAGAGACCCAGTACTTC.

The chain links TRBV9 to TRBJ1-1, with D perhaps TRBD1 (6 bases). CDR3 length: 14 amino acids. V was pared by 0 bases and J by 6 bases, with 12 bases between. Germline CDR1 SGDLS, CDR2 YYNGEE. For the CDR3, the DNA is TGTGCCAGCAGCGTAGTATCAGGGGTTGCTGAAGCTTTCTTT. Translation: CASSVVSGVAEAFF. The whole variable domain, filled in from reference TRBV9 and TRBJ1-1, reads DSGVTQTPKHLITATGQRVTLRCSPRSGDLSVYWYQQSLDQGLQFLIQYYNGEERAKGNILERFSAQQFPDLHSELNLSSLELGDSALYFCASSVVSGVAEAFFGQGTRLTVV.

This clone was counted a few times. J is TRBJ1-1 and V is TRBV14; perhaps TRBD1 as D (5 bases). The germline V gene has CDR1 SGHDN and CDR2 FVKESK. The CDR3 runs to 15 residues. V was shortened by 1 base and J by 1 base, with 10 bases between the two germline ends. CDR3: CASSQGFQGNTEAFF. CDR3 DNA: TGTGCCAGCAGCCAAGGGTTTCAGGGGAACACTGAAGCTTTCTTT.

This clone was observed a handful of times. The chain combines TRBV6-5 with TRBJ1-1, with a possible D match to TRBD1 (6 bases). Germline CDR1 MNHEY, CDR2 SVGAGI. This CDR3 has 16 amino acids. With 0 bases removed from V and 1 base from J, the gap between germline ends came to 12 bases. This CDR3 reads CASSYSSARGNTEAFF. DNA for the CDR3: TGTGCCAGCAGTTACTCGAGTGCCAGGGGGAACACTGAAGCTTTCTTT.

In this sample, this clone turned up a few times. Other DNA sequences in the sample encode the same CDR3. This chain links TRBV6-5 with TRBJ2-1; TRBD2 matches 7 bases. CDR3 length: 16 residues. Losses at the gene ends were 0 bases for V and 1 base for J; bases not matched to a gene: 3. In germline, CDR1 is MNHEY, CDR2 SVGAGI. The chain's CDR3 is CASSYSGGKSYNEQFF. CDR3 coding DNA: TGTGCCAGCAGTTACTCGGGAGGGAAATCCTACAATGAGCAGTTCTTC.

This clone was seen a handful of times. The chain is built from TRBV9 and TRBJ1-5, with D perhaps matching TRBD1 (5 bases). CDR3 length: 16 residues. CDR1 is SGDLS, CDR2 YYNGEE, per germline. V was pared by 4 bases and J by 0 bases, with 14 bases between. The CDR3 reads CASSPTGLGSNQPQHF. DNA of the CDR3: TGTGCCAGCAGCCCCACAGGCCTTGGTAGCAATCAGCCCCAGCATTTT.

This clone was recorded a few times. The CDR3 sequence is CASSSRGGENEKLFF. The CDR3 DNA follows: TGTGCCAGCAGCTCCCGCGGGGGTGAGAATGAAAAACTGTTTTTT. The gene calls are TRBV7-9 and TRBJ1-4; a weak D match, TRBD1 (5 bases). The CDR3 sequence is 15 residues long. Germline V CDR1 and CDR2: SEHNR, FQNEAQ (reference sequence). Trimming took off 4 bases at V and 5 bases at J, with 14 bases between the two ends.